This T cell receptor (beta chain) was retrieved from a study of cytomegalovirus exposure and HLA in healthy donors. Study-level background: HLA-typed donors contributed approximately 92 million unique TCRs, which were held in an early data release.

The study's findings and limits: The study listed around 150 cytomegalovirus-associated TCR beta chains.

As concerns this clone: Antigen unknown. The junction and the germline gene differ at one end; a read error may be behind it.

The PCR ran on 60 Vbeta and 13 Jbeta primers. Assay used: immunoSEQ multiplex PCR; TCRdb lists only in-frame clones, some missing. The sample consists of 160,000 or so clones, roughly 80% of them appearing once. This TCR came from a male donor in good health and CMV-seropositive. Sequenced: PBMCs.

CDR3 protein: CSSSHTGGQPQHF. CDR3 DNA: TGTTCCAGCAGTCACACAGGGGGTCAGCCCCAGCATTTT. V usage is TRBV7-9 and J usage is TRBJ1-5, with 8 bases that match TRBD1. The CDR3 totals 13 residues. Germline V lookup: CDR1 SEHNR, CDR2 FQNEAQ (reference sequence).